A single T cell receptor beta chain is shown here with its context. Antigen unknown. CD4+ T cells from unexposed donors were obtained before the COVID-19 pandemic (2011-2018). After less than 11 days of culture, CD4+ T cells were isolated. Assay: immunoSEQ multiplex PCR; the TCRdb copy retains only in-frame clones and omits some. The sample holds around 23,000 clones, about 73% seen once. The data are from a study of CD4 T cells in relation to SARS-CoV-2 and coronaviruses. At the level of the study: PBMCs were cultured with antigen for 10 days before TCR beta sequencing. Controls used an HIV-1 Nef peptide pool or no peptide.

The V and J ends lost 2 bases and 3 bases, in that order; junction bases with no gene match: 4. The CDR3 totals 16 residues. Germline V lookup: CDR1 SEHNR, CDR2 FQNEAQ (reference sequence). Sequencing used CD4+ T cells from PBMCs, cultured in vitro. The clonotype was recovered from a human donor in good health. This chain uses TRBV7-9 with TRBJ1-5; 10 bases line up with TRBD1. In DNA, the CDR3 is TGTGCCAGCAGCTTATTTGGACAGGGGGTCAATCAGCCCCAGCATTTT. Translating gives CASSLFGQGVNQPQHF.